This T cell receptor (beta chain) was observed in a study of T-cell reconstitution after alpha-beta-depleted transplantation in children. Regarding the study as a whole: The authors attributed T-cell counts and diversity one year after transplant mostly to newly produced T cells. Expanded graft clones numbering several hundred reportedly gave rise to alpha-beta T cells about two months after transplant.

The library targeted TCRbeta and was prepared with unique molecular identifiers. Via MiXCR, TCRdb re-called the PCR reads, giving one row per CDR3 protein. The sample records more than 500,000 distinct CDR3 sequences, roughly 11% being singletons. Comment on this clonotype: The antigen is undetermined.

The sequence was collected from a female patient between 2 and 15 years old who had a stem cell transplant for aplastic anemia, so the T cells may come from the graft donor. The source was PBMCs, mostly from graft donor cells, collected 180 days after TCRalphabeta/CD19-depleted stem cell transplant.

The CDR3 sequence is CASSLALGQNNEQFF. The DNA of the CDR3 is TGTGCCAGCAGCTTAGCCCTAGGACAGAACAATGAGCAGTTCTTC. J is TRBJ2-1 and V is TRBV7-7; TRBD1 might be the D (6 bases). CDR3 size: 15 residues. The germline V and J ends were trimmed by 0 bases and 5 bases, with 11 bases remaining between them. Germline values: CDR1 SSHAT, CDR2 FNYEAQ (reference sequence).